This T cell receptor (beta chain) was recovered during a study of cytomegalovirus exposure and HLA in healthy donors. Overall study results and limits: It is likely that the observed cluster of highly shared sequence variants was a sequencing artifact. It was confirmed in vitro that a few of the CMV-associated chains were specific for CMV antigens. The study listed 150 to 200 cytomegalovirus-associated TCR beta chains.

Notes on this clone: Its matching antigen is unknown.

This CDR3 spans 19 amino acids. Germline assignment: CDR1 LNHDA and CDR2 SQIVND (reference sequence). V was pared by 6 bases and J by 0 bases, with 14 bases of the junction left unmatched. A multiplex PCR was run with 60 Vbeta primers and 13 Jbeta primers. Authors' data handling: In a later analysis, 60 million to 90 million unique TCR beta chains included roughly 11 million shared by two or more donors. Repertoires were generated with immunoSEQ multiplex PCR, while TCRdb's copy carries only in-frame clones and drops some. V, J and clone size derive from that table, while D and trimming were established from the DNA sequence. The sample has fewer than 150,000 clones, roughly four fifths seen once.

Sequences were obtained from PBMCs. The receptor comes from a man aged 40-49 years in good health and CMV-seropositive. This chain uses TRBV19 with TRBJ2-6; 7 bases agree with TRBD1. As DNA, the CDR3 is TGTGCCAGTAGCGCCTTAGGGACAGCCGTTTACTCTGGGGCCAACGTCCTGACTTTC. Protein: CASSALGTAVYSGANVLTF.